The 9 T cell receptor beta chains below were found in one sample sequenced in a study of cytomegalovirus exposure and HLA in healthy donors. The PCR ran on 60 Vbeta and 13 Jbeta primers. Clones were read by immunoSEQ multiplex PCR, and TCRdb kept only the in-frame ones, dropping some. This table holds about 120,000 clones, under 90% found once. Sequencing used PBMCs. The receptors were gathered from a female donor in good health and CMV-seropositive.

V usage is TRBV11-2 and J usage is TRBJ1-4; 12 bases line up with TRBD1. Per germline, CDR1 SGHAT and CDR2 FQNNGV. The CDR3 totals 17 residues. Trimming cost V 5 bases and J 8 bases; bases outside gene matches: 12. The CDR3 here is CASSLRGDRGPREKLFF. Here the CDR3 DNA reads TGTGCCAGCAGCCTAAGAGGGGACAGGGGGCCGAGGGAAAAACTGTTTTTT.

The chain recombines TRBV11-1 with TRBJ1-4; no clear D gene. Germline V gives CDR1 SGHAT, CDR2 FQDESV (reference sequence). Trimming cost V 8 bases and J 0 bases, with 13 bases left between them. This CDR3 is 15 amino acids long. The CDR3 here is CASSMPYATNEKLFF. CDR3 in DNA: TGTGCCAGCTCTATGCCCTATGCAACTAATGAAAAACTGTTTTTT.

This chain joins TRBV5-1 and TRBJ1-1; the match to TRBD1 covers 8 bases. Germline V gives CDR1 SGHRS, CDR2 YFSETQ. V was clipped by 5 bases and J by 1 base; unmatched bases: 7. The CDR3 consists of 15 residues. The CDR3 nucleotides are TGCGCCAGCAGATTTGGACAGGGAACGAACACTGAAGCTTTCTTT. It specifies CASRFGQGTNTEAFF.

This clone was counted a single time. The chain employs TRBV1 and TRBJ2-3; the table's D gene call, TRBD2, was not cross checked with the DNA. TRBV1 is assigned pseudogene status. The CDR3 has 13 amino acids. The DNA for the CDR3 is TGCACCAGGACTTCCCCGTCCACAGATACGCAGTATTTT. It specifies CTRTSPSTDTQYF.

The V call is TRBV5-6, the J call TRBJ2-5; unclear D gene. Gene TRBJ2-7 matches the end of the DNA better, so the J call may be wrong. Per germline, CDR1 SGHDT and CDR2 YYEEEE. There are 14 residues in the CDR3. This CDR3 is CASSYGPSSYEQYF. CDR3 nucleotides: TGTGCCAGCAGCTATGGGCCGAGCTCCTACGAGCAGTACTTC.

The chain employs TRBV9 and TRBJ1-4; 7 nucleotides match TRBD1. This CDR3 spans 16 amino acids. The trim removed 2 bases at V and 4 bases at J, leaving 8 bases unmatched. Germline V gives CDR1 SGDLS, CDR2 YYNGEE. In DNA form, the CDR3 reads TGTGCCAGCAGCGTCGATCCAGGGGGGATTAATGAAAAACTGTTTTTT. Its protein is CASSVDPGGINEKLFF.

This chain links TRBV6-6 with TRBJ2-1, with 9 bases aligning to TRBD1. The germline gives CDR1 MNHNY, CDR2 SVGAGI (reference sequence). CDR3 length: 13 amino acids. J lost 5 bases, V lost 7 bases, and 3 bases had no gene match. CDR3 sequence: CASTRDRDNEQFF. The CDR3 region has the DNA TGTGCCAGCACCCGGGACAGGGACAATGAGCAGTTCTTC.

The chain joins TRBV5-6 to TRBJ1-2, with D possibly being TRBD1 (6 bases). CDR1 and CDR2 from the germline V gene are SGHDT and YYEEEE. Trimming left V 4 bases short and J 8 bases short, with 12 bases between. This CDR3 has 12 residues. DNA of the CDR3: TGTGCCAGCAGCCTTTACAGGGAGGGCTACACCTTC. Translating it yields CASSLYREGYTF.

CDR3: CASSDEECHTGWGKAGANVLTF. CDR3 in DNA: TGTGCCAGCAGCGATGAAGAATGCCACACAGGGTGGGGGAAGGCTGGGGCCAACGTCCTGACTTTC. The chain is built from TRBV21-1 and TRBJ2-6; TRBD1 is the table's D call, not checked against the DNA. TRBV21-1 is marked as a pseudogene. The CDR3 has 22 amino acids.